Reported below is one TCR beta chain. This sample was taken from a study of regulatory T cells in long-lasting Graves disease. As to time point: newly diagnosed GD, antithyroid drugs for less than 3 months. Extracted RNA from PBMCs served as the source of the TCR library. CDR1 is GTSNPN and CDR2 is SVGIG in the germline V gene (reference sequence). The CDR3 sequence is 15 residues long. V trimming: 2 bases; J trimming: 3 bases; junction bases outside the gene matches: 5. According to the study, TCR beta libraries were built with iRepertoire HTBI primers and CDR3-region Arm-PCR. One entry per CDR3 protein results from TCRdb running MiXCR on the multiplex PCR reads. This sample has roughly 350,000 distinct CDR3 sequences, with over 15% found just once. The same sample was also used in a study of T cells in Graves' hyperthyroidism and ophthalmopathy. That source adds: The TCR CDR3 was amplified in a first-round RT-PCR using the HTBI primer set.

The rearrangement uses TRBV30 and TRBJ1-4; 8 positions agree with TRBD1. The specimen comprised peripheral blood mononuclear cells (PBMCs), sampled at new diagnosis, from a patient treated with antithyroid drugs. The receptor's source is a man aged 40-55 years with Graves disease. CDR3: CAWSYTGGPNEKLFF. The DNA for the CDR3 is TGTGCCTGGAGTTATACAGGGGGACCTAATGAAAAACTGTTTTTT.